This record looks at one TCR beta chain sequence and its context. Its antigen is not known. Trimming removed 4 bases at V and 4 bases at J, with 13 bases between. The CDR3 has 14 residues. This sample's time point: pre-sensitization, week 0. As to treatment: therapeutic diphenylcyclopropenone sensitization with weekly scalp DPC. This record belongs to a study of human T cells and chemical hapten exposure. Each CDR3 protein gets one entry after TCRdb re-called the RACE reads with MiXCR. The sample includes 190,000 or so distinct CDR3 sequences, more than 25% of them seen just once. Broader study findings: TCRs above 1 in 1000 frequency did not change with DPC sensitization.

This receptor was identified in a woman in her 30s with alopecia areata. Some clones in this sample may be carry-over from other donors' samples. The specimen comprised whole blood, sampled in connection with sensitization to the hapten diphenylcyclopropenone (DPC). The chain links TRBV12-3 or TRBV12-4 to TRBJ1-2, with D tentatively TRBD1 (6 bases). Written as DNA, the CDR3 is TGTGCCAGCAGTTCCGGGACAACCTCCTATGGCTACACCTTC. Translation gives CASSSGTTSYGYTF.